This entry concerns a single T cell receptor beta chain. Its specificity is unknown. TCRdb itself ran the reads through MiXCR, one entry per CDR3 protein. In the table there are about 400,000 distinct CDR3 sequences, roughly a third of which are singletons. The data are from a study of T cell repertoires in cytomegalovirus infection. V was pared by 6 bases and J by 9 bases, with 17 bases between. CDR1 and CDR2 (germline): KGHSH, LQKENI. The CDR3 totals 13 residues. The clonotype comes from a human donor in good health (CMV status not recorded). Some clones in this sample may be carry-over from other donors' samples. This specimen was cultured PBMCs, taken from culture after CMV antigen stimulation. J is TRBJ1-2 and V is TRBV18; a weak D match, TRBD1 (5 bases). The CDR3 loop is CASSGTEASRYTF. The CDR3 DNA reads as TGTGCCAGCTCCGGGACGGAGGCTTCTCGCTACACCTTC.